Listed below are T cell receptor beta chains from one sample, sequenced in a study of monozygotic twins with inflammatory bowel disease. Reprocessing the 5' RACE reads, TCRdb reports a single entry for every CDR3 protein and omits DNA. The repertoire shows under 150,000 distinct CDR3 sequences; the top ten hold less than 3%. The specimen sequenced was blood. The receptors originated from a human donor with ulcerative colitis or Crohn's disease, or a healthy co-twin of an affected twin (not recorded which). Each CDR3 is given with its conserved first and last residue.

TRBJ2-3,TRBV28,CASSSPGGTRGTDTQYF
TRBJ2-3,TRBV12-3/TRBV12-4,CASSYTSGASTDTQYF
TRBJ2-1,TRBV11-2,CASSHRGARNEQFF
TRBJ1-5,TRBV6-5,CASSYGLNQPQHF
TRBJ1-6,TRBV5-1,CASSFYSGSENSPLHF
TRBJ1-1,TRBV4-1,CATRREGQARHAFF
TRBJ2-2,TRBV29-1,CSVDGQGNTGELFF
TRBJ1-4,TRBV20-1,CSASVPTNEKLFF
TRBJ2-1,TRBV5-1,CAAGRGGPYNEQFF
TRBJ2-5,TRBV5-1,CASSLEGDRGAIKETQYF
TRBJ1-5,TRBV19,CASSIPAYNQPQHF
TRBJ2-5,TRBV5-1,CATKDLSSSGETQYF
TRBJ1-1,TRBV19,CASSGRAQNTEAFF
TRBJ2-2,TRBV12-3/TRBV12-4,CASSPGTFFPGELFF
TRBJ2-7,TRBV6-6,CASSNNRAPYEQYF
TRBJ2-7,TRBV3-1,CASSANRDGVNF
TRBJ2-1,TRBV5-1,CASSEGGTGYYEQFF
TRBJ2-1,TRBV6-6,CASSRGNNEQFF
TRBJ2-7,TRBV4-3,CASSRNFQGSFSYEQYF
TRBJ2-1,TRBV5-6,CASSSGSRDWNNEQFF
TRBJ2-3,TRBV5-1,CASSYGRDVVTDTQYF
TRBJ2-1,TRBV19,CASSKSAGRPSYNEQFF
TRBJ2-7,TRBV5-1,CASSEIDTPYEQYF
TRBJ2-1,TRBV6-5,CASSYSGTYSYNEQFF
TRBJ2-7,TRBV20-1,CSARALTDPYEQYF
TRBJ2-2,TRBV9,CASSASGMNTGELFF
TRBJ2-2,TRBV7-3,CASSLDKNQMNTGELFF
TRBJ2-1,TRBV12-3/TRBV12-4,CANGRGSGEQFF
TRBJ2-3,TRBV10-3,CAISEDSGGSTDTQYF
TRBJ2-7,TRBV5-1,CASSYTPGQGGKQYF
TRBJ2-6,TRBV5-1,CASSMTGPSGANVLTF
TRBJ2-5,TRBV2,CASSSGRGETQYF
TRBJ1-3,TRBV9,CASSVEGVSGNTIYF
TRBJ2-7,TRBV5-1,CASSPQVGVNEQYF
TRBJ2-1,TRBV9,CASSPQRTAGGYNEQFF
TRBJ1-5,TRBV3-1,CASSQEGQPQHF
TRBJ1-3,TRBV9,CASSPWDSPGNTIYF
TRBJ2-5,TRBV18,CASSPFTGAKETQYF
TRBJ2-5,TRBV6-2/TRBV6-3,CASRSRRGHETQYF
TRBJ2-3,TRBV7-8,CASSPRPGQGALSDTQYF
TRBJ2-5,TRBV5-4,CASSWQGARETQYF
TRBJ2-7,TRBV20-1,CSARVPLAGVHEQYF
TRBJ2-7,TRBV4-3,CASSQVTGQGYEQYF
TRBJ2-7,TRBV10-3,CAISAGTVYEQYF
TRBJ2-5,TRBV6-2/TRBV6-3,CASSLTGLPQETQYF
TRBJ1-4,TRBV7-6,CASSIGQGRATNEKLFF
TRBJ2-7,TRBV11-3,CASSFGSRGDEQYF